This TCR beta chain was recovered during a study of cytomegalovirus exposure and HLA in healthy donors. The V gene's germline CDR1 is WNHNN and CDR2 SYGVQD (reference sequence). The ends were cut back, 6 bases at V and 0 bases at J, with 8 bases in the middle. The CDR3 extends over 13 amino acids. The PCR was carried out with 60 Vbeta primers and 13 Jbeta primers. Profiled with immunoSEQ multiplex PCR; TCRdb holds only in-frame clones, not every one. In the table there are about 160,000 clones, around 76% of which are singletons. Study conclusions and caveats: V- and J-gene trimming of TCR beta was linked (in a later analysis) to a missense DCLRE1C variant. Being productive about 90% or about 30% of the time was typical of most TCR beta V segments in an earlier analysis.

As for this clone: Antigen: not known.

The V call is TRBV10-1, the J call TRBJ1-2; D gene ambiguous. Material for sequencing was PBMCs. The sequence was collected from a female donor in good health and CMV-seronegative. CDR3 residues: CASSILANYGYTF. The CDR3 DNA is TGCGCCAGCAGCATACTAGCTAACTATGGCTACACCTTC.